This TCR beta chain was identified during a study of Graves' ophthalmopathy and Graves' hyperthyroidism. Study-level points and caveats: Blood shared most expanded thyroid clonotypes above 0.001 frequency.

This clonotype was counted ten times or more. Its antigen is currently unknown. Per germline, CDR1 SGHTA and CDR2 FQGTGA. The V end lost 5 bases, the J end lost 3 bases, and 10 bases lay between the germline ends. The CDR3 length is 13 residues. Newly diagnosed hyperthyroidism donors, aged 18 to 65, duration under 2 months. It was on clinical symptoms, serum thyroxine, TRAb, thyroid ultrasound and orbital computed tomography that diagnosis relied. PBMCs originated in 8.5 to 10 ml of fresh peripheral blood. Amplification of TCR beta CDR3 regions used RNA transcripts. After a first-round RT-PCR with HTBI primers, a second-round multiplex PCR was run. TCRdb passed the multiplex PCR reads through MiXCR, listing each CDR3 protein once. Among a few hundred thousand distinct CDR3 sequences listed, about a sixth were seen once.

The clonotype originates from an adult woman with stable Graves' hyperthyroidism. The chain is built from TRBV7-3 and TRBJ1-1; D remains ambiguous. The sample consisted of peripheral blood. DNA of the CDR3: TGTGCCAGCAGCATCTCGGGGTACACTGAAGCTTTCTTT. Protein product: CASSISGYTEAFF.